These T cell receptor beta chains were read from a single sample in a study of T cell responses to AZD1222 COVID-19 vaccine. Profiled with immunoSEQ multiplex PCR; TCRdb holds only in-frame clones, not every one. The sample shows approximately 160,000 clones, around 90% of them seen only once. This specimen consisted of peripheral blood, obtained on day 0 of AZD1222 vaccination. Receptor source: an adult in good health. The CDR3 runs from the conserved cysteine through the conserved F or W. The order of the fields is D gene, V gene, clone size, J gene, CDR3 length, CDR3 DNA, CDR3 protein. A D gene is named only where the DNA matches it firmly. Clone size is stated in some rows and not others, as once, few, many or a class when expanded.

D: -; V: TRBV6-5; size: few; J: TRBJ1-5; length: 15; DNA: TGTGCCAGCAGGTCTGCAGGGATCCCCAATCAGCCCCAGCATTTT; CDR3: CASRSAGIPNQPQHF
D: -; V: TRBV4-1; size: once; J: TRBJ1-3; length: 14; DNA: TGCGCCAGCAGCCAAGGGTTCTCTGGAAACACCATATATTTT; CDR3: CASSQGFSGNTIYF
D: -; V: TRBV5-1; size: few; J: TRBJ2-2; length: 12; DNA: TGCGCCAGCAGCTTTAACACCGGGGAGCTGTTTTTT; CDR3: CASSFNTGELFF
D: -; V: TRBV30; size: -; J: TRBJ2-7; length: 13; DNA: TGTGCCTGGAGTGGGCAGGGCCCCTACGAGCAGTACTTC; CDR3: CAWSGQGPYEQYF
D: -; V: TRBV7-3; size: once; J: TRBJ2-2; length: 12; DNA: TGTGCCAGCAGCTTGGGCACCGGGGAGCTGTTTTTT; CDR3: CASSLGTGELFF
D: -; V: TRBV5-6; size: -; J: TRBJ1-1; length: 13; DNA: TGTGCCAGCAGCTTACAGATGAACACTGAAGCTTTCTTT; CDR3: CASSLQMNTEAFF
D: TRBD1; V: TRBV18; size: -; J: TRBJ2-2; length: 19; DNA: TGTGCCAGCTCACCAGCGACTCCAGGACCGGGACAGGGGACCGGGGAGCTGTTTTTT; CDR3: CASSPATPGPGQGTGELFF
D: -; V: TRBV6-1; size: -; J: TRBJ2-1; length: 13; DNA: TGTGCCAGCAGTGAATTTCCCCGAAATGAGCAGTTCTTC; CDR3: CASSEFPRNEQFF
D: TRBD1; V: TRBV6-6; size: -; J: TRBJ1-5; length: 14; DNA: TGTGCCAGCAGTTCGCCGACAGGGTTCCAGCCCCAGCATTTT; CDR3: CASSSPTGFQPQHF
D: -; V: TRBV21-1; size: few; J: TRBJ1-5; length: 14; DNA: TGTGCCAGCAGGGCTGCCAGGGGCAATCAGCCCCAGCATTTT; CDR3: CASRAARGNQPQHF